This T cell receptor beta chain was sequenced in a study of post-analysis software for immune sequencing data. Study-level results: Diversity measured as normalized Chao1 was significantly lower in multiple sclerosis patients than in controls. Co-batched samples clustered tightly together by F measure. TRBV5-6, TRBV5-1 and TRBV20-1 belonged to a set of a handful of TRBV segments that were more frequent in patients than controls.

The library was made from cDNA and included unique molecular identifiers. A population of about 0.95 to 11 million T cells gave rise to roughly 490,000 cDNA molecules. TCRdb analysed the PCR reads with MiXCR anew, one entry per CDR3 protein. The table includes hundreds of thousands of distinct CDR3 sequences, roughly 27% detected once. Germline CDR1 and CDR2: SGDLS and YYNGEE. V shed 0 bases and J shed 6 bases, with 7 bases lying between them. This CDR3 comprises 13 residues. Concerning this clonotype: Its antigen is currently unknown.

Sequencing input: blood. The TCR comes from a girl aged 5-17 years with multiple sclerosis. The chain has TRBV9 and TRBJ2-1; no clear D. The CDR3 protein is CASSVVKSNEQFF. In DNA, the CDR3 is TGTGCCAGCAGCGTAGTGAAGAGCAATGAGCAGTTCTTC.